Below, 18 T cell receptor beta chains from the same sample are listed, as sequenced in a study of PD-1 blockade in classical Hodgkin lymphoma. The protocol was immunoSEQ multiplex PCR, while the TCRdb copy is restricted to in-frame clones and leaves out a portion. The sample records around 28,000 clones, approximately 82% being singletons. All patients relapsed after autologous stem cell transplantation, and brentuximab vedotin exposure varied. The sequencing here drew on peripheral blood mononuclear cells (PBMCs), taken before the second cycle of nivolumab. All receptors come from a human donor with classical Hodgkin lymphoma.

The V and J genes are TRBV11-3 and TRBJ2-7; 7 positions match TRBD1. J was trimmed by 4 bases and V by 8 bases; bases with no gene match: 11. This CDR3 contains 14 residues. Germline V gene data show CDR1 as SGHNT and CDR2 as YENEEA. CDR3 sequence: CASAQTGDLYEQYV. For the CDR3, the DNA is TGTGCCAGCGCACAAACAGGGGACCTATACGAGCAGTACGTC.

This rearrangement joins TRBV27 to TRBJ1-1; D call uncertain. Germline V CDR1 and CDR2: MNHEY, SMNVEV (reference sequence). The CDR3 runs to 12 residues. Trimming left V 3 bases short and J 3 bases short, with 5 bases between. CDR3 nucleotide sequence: TGTGCCAGCAGTTTCCCGGACACTGAAGCTTTCTTT. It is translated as CASSFPDTEAFF.

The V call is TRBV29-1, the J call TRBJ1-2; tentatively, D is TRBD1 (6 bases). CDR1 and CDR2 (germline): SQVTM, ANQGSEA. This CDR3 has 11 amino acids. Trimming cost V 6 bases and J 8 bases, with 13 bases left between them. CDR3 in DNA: TGCAGCGTGTCGGACGGACAGGGCTACACCTTC. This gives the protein CSVSDGQGYTF.

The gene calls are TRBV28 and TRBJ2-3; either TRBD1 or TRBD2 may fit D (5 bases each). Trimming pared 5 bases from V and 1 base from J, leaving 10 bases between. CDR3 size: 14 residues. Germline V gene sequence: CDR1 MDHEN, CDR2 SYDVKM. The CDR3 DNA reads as TGTGCCAGCAGTATTTGGGACCGCACAGATACGCAGTATTTT. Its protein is CASSIWDRTDTQYF.

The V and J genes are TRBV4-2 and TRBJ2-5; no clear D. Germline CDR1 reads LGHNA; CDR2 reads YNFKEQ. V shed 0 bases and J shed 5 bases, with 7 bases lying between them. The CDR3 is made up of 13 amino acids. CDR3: CASSQDRGETQYF. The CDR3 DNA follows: TGTGCCAGCAGCCAAGACCGTGGGGAGACCCAGTACTTC.

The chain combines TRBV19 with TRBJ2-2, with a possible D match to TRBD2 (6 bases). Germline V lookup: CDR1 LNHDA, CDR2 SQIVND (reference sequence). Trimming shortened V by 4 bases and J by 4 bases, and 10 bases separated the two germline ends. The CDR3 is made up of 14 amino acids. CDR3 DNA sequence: TGTGCCAGTAGTACGGGAGCGTCCACCGGGGAGCTGTTTTTT. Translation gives CASSTGASTGELFF.

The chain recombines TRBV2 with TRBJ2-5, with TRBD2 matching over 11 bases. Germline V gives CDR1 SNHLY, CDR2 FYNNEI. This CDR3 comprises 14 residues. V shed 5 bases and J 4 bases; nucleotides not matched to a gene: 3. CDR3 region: CASSSTSGGETQYF. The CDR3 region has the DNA TGTGCCAGCAGTAGCACTAGCGGGGGAGAGACCCAGTACTTC.

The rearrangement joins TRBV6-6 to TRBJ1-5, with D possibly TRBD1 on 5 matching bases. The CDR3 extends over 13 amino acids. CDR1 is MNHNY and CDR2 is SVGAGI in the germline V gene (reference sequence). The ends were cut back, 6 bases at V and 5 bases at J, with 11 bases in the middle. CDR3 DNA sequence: TGTGCCAGCAGAGGGACTTTGGATCAGCCCCAGCATTTT. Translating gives CASRGTLDQPQHF.

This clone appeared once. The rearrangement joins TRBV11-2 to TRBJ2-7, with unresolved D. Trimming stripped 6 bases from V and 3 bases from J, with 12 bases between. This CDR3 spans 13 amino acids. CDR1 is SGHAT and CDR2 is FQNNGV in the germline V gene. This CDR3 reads CASSRTGFYEQYV. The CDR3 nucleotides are TGTGCCAGCAGTAGGACGGGCTTCTACGAGCAGTACGTC.

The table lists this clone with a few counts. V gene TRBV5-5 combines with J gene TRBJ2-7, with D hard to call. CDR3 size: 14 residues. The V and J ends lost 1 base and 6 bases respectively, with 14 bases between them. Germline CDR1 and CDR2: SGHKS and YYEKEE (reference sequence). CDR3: CASSLRPVPGEQYV. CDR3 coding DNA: TGTGCCAGCAGCTTGAGGCCAGTTCCCGGCGAGCAGTACGTC.

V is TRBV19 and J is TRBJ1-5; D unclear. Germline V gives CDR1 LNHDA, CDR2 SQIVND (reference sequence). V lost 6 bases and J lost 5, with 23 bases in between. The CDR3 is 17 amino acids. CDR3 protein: CASSKMDGNLAHQPQHF. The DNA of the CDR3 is TGTGCCAGTAGCAAAATGGACGGGAACCTCGCCCATCAGCCCCAGCATTTT.

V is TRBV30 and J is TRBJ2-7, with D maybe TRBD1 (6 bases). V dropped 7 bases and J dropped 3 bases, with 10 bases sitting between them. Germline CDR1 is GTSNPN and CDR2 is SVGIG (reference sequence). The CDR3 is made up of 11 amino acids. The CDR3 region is CALGQNYEQYF. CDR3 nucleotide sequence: TGTGCCTTAGGACAGAACTACGAGCAGTACTTC.

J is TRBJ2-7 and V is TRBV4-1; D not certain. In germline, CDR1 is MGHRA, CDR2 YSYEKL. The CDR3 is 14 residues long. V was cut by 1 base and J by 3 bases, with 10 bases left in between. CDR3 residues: CASSQAPVNYEQYF. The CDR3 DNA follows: TGCGCCAGCAGCCAAGCCCCGGTGAACTACGAGCAGTACTTC.

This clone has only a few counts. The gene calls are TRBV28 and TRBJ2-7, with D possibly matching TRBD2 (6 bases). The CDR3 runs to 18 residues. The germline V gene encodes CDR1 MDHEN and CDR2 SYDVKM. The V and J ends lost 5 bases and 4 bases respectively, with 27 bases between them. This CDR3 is CASSPSGLSYVRGYEQYF. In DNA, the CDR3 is TGTGCCAGCAGTCCATCGGGACTCAGCTACGTACGTGGGTACGAGCAGTACTTC. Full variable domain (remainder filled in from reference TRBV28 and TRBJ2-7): DVKVTQSSRYLVKRTGEKVFLECVQDMDHENMFWYRQDPGLGLRLIYFSYDVKMKEKGDIPEGYSVSREKKERFSLILESASTNQTSMYLCASSPSGLSYVRGYEQYFGPGTRLTVT.

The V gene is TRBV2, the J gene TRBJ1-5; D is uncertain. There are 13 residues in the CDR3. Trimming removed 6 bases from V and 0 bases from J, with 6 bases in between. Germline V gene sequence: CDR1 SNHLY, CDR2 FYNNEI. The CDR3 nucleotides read TGTGCCAGCAGCACAGATAGCAATCAGCCCCAGCATTTT. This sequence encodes CASSTDSNQPQHF. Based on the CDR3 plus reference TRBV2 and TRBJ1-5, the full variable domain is EPEVTQTPSHQVTQMGQEVILRCVPISNHLYFYWYRQILGQKVEFLVSFYNNEISEKSEIFDDQFSVERPDGSNFTLKIRSTKLEDSAMYFCASSTDSNQPQHFGDGTRLSIL.

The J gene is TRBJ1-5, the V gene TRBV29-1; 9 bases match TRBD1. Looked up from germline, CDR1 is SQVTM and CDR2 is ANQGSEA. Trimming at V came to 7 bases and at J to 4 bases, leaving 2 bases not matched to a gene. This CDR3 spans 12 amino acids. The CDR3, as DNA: TGCAGCGCGGGACAGGGTAATCAGCCCCAGCATTTT. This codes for CSAGQGNQPQHF.

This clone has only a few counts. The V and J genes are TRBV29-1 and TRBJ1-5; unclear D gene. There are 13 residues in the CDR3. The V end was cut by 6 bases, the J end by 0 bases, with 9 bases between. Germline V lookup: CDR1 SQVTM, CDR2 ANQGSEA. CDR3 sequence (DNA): TGCAGCGTGGCAGAGAATAGCAATCAGCCCCAGCATTTT. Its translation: CSVAENSNQPQHF.

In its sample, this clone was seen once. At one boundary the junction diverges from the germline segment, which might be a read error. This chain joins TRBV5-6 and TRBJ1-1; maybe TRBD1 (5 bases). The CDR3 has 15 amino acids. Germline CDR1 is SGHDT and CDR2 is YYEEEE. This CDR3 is CANSLDGRENTEAFF. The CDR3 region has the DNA TGTGCCAACAGCTTGGATGGCAGGGAGAACACTGAAGCTTTCTTT.